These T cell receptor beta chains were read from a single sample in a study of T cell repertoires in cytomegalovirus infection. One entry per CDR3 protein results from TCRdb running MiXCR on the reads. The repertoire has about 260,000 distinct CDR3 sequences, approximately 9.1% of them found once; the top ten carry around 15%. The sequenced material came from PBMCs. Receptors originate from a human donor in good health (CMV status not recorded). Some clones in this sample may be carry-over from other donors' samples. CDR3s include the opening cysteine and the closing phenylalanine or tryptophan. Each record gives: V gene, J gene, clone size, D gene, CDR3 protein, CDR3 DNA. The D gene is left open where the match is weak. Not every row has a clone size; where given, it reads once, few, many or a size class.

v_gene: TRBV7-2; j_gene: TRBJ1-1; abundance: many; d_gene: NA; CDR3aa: CASSLAGFMNTEAFF; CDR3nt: TGTGCCAGCAGCTTAGCGGGGTTTATGAACACTGAAGCTTTCTTT
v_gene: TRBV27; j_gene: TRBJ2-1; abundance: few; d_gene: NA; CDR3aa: CASSLSGPLDEQFF; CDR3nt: TGTGCCAGCAGTTTATCCGGGCCTTTGGATGAGCAGTTCTTC
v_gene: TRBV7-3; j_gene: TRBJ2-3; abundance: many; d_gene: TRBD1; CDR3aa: CASTSLRLGQGDTQYF; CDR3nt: TGTGCCAGCACCTCTTTACGACTAGGACAGGGGGATACGCAGTATTTT
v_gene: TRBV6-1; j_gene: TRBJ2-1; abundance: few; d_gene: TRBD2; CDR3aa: CASRESGRKHNEQFF; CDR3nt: TGTGCCAGCAGAGAAAGCGGGAGGAAACACAATGAGCAGTTCTTC
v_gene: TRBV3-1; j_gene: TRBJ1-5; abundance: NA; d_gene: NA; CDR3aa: CASSQSKGNQPQHF; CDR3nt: TGTGCCAGCAGCCAGAGTAAGGGGAATCAGCCCCAGCATTTT
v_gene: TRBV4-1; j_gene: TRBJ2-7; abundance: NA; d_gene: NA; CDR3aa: CASSQEGAYRDEQYF; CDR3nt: TGCGCCAGCAGCCAAGAGGGGGCGTATCGGGACGAGCAGTACTTC
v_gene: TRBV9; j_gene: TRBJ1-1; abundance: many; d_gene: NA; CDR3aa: CASSAGLVNTEAFF; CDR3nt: TGTGCCAGCAGCGCCGGGTTGGTGAACACTGAAGCTTTCTTT
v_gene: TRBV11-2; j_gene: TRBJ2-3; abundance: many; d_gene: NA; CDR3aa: CASSLRGTSTDTQYF; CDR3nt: TGTGCCAGCAGCCTTAGAGGGACTAGCACAGATACGCAGTATTTT
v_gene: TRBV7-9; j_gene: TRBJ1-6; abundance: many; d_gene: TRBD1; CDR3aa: CASSPVQGYNSPLHF; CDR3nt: TGTGCCAGCAGCCCCGTACAGGGGTATAATTCACCCCTCCACTTT
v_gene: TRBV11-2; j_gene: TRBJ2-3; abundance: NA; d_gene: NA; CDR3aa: CASSLLKTITDTQYF; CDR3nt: TGTGCCAGCAGCTTATTGAAAACCATCACAGATACGCAGTATTTT
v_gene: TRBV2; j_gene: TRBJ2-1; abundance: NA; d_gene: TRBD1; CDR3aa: CASRLQGARVNEQFF; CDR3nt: TGTGCCAGCAGACTACAGGGGGCGCGAGTCAATGAGCAGTTCTTC
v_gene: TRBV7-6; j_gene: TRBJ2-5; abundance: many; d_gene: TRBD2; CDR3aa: CASSLEGGGAGGETQYF; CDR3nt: TGTGCCAGCAGCTTAGAAGGCGGGGGGGCTGGGGGAGAGACCCAGTACTTC
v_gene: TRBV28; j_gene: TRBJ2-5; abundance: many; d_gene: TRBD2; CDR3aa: CATGGGRETQYF; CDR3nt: TGTGCCACCGGGGGGGGGCGAGAGACCCAGTACTTC
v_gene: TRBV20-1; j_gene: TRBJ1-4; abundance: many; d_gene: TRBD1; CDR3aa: CSARDRETGGEKLFF; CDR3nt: TGCAGTGCTAGAGATCGCGAGACAGGGGGCGAAAAACTGTTTTTT
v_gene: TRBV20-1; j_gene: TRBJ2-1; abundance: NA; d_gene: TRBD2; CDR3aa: CSARPNLGLAGANEQFF; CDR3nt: TGCAGTGCTAGACCTAACCTGGGACTAGCGGGGGCCAATGAGCAGTTCTTC
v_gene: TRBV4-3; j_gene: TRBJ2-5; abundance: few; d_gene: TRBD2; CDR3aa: CASSQLAGGGETQYF; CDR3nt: TGCGCCAGCAGCCAATTAGCGGGAGGTGGGGAGACCCAGTACTTC
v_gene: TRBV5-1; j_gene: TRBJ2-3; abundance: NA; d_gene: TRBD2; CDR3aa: CASSLEGLAGVRTDTQYF; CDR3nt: TGCGCCAGCAGCTTGGAGGGGCTAGCGGGAGTGCGAACAGATACGCAGTATTTT
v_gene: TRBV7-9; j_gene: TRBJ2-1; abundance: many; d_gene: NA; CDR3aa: CASSPVGGLLNNEQFF; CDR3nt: TGTGCCAGCAGCCCTGTCGGGGGACTCCTCAACAATGAGCAGTTCTTC
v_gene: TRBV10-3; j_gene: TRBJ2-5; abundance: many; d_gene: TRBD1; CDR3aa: CAISQQGAAETQYF; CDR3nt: TGTGCCATCAGTCAACAGGGGGCGGCGGAGACCCAGTACTTC
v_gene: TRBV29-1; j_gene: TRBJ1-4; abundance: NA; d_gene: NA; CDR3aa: CSVEAGGWVEKLFF; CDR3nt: TGCAGCGTTGAAGCCGGAGGGTGGGTGGAAAAACTGTTTTTT
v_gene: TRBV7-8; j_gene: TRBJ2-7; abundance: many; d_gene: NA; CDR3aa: CASSLDSANEQYF; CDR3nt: TGTGCCAGCAGCTTGGACAGCGCTAACGAGCAGTACTTC
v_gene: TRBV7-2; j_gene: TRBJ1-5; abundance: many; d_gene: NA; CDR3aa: CASSLVLGTDPQHF; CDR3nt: TGTGCCAGCAGCTTAGTTCTGGGAACCGACCCCCAGCATTTT
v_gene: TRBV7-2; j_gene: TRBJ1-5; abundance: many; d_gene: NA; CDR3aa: CASSWRGSSSNQPQHF; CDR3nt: TGTGCCAGCAGCTGGAGGGGCAGTAGTAGCAATCAGCCCCAGCATTTT
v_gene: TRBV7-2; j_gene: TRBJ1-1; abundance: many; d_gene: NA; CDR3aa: CASSLKMRRQNTEAFF; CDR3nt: TGTGCCAGCAGCTTAAAAATGAGGAGACAGAACACTGAAGCTTTCTTT
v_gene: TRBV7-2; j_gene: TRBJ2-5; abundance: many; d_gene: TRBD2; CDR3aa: CASSLALAGGGETQYF; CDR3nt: TGTGCCAGCAGCTTAGCGCTAGCGGGAGGGGGTGAGACCCAGTACTTC
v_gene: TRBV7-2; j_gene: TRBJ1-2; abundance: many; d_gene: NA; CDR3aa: CASSQAGGIVYGYTF; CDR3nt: TGTGCCAGCAGCCAGGCGGGAGGAATTGTCTATGGCTACACCTTC
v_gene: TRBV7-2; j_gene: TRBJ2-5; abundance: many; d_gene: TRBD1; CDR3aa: CASSQDRAAAQYF; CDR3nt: TGTGCCAGCAGCCAAGACAGGGCAGCGGCCCAGTACTTC
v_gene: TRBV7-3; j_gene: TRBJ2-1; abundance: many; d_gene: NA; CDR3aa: CASSFGPTGYEQFF; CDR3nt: TGTGCCAGCAGCTTCGGCCCAACAGGATATGAGCAGTTCTTC
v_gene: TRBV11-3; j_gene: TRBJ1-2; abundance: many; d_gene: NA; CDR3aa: CASSQSGSGPNYGYTF; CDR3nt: TGTGCCAGCAGTCAAAGCGGGAGCGGACCTAACTATGGCTACACCTTC
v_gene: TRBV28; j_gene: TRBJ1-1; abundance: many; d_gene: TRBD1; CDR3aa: CATRSGGLEAFF; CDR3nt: TGTGCCACCAGATCAGGGGGATTAGAAGCTTTCTTT
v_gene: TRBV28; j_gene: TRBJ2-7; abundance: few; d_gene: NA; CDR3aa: CASTPPRAPYEQYF; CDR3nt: TGTGCCAGCACTCCCCCCAGGGCCCCCTACGAGCAGTACTTC
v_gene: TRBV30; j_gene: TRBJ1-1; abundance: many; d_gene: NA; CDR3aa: CAWSGFNTEAFF; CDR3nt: TGTGCCTGGAGTGGGTTTAACACTGAAGCTTTCTTT
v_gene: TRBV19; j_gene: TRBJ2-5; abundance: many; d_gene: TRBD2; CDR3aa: CASSMRTSGQETQYF; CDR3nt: TGTGCCAGTAGTATGCGGACTAGCGGCCAAGAGACCCAGTACTTC